Below, 29 T cell receptor beta chains from the same sample are listed, as sequenced in a study of tissue T cells after allogeneic stem cell transplantation. The repertoire was sequenced with immunoSEQ multiplex PCR; TCRdb's copy has only in-frame clones and lacks some. The sample yields 20,000 to 25,000 clones, 69% seen once. Sequenced material: blood. These receptors were taken from a female BALB/c mouse in good health. Strain haplotype at MHC: H2-d.

Points on this clone: Genes and germline come from the mouse. The CDR3 end falls 1 residue outside the read, so it is completed with the germline J gene. The chain has TRBV13-3 and TRBJ2-7; 7 bases fit TRBD1. Looked up from germline, CDR1 is NNHDY and CDR2 is SYVADS. The CDR3 length is 14 residues. V shed 6 bases and J 0 bases; nucleotides not matched to a gene: 6. CDR3 bases read: TGTGCCAGCACTAACCGGGACAGCTCCTATGAACAGTAC. It translates to CASTNRDSSYEQY. The whole CDR3 is CASTNRDSSYEQYF.

Regarding this clone: Mouse names are used for the genes. The CDR3 is cut off 1 residue early in the read; its end comes from the germline J gene. This chain uses TRBV13-1 with TRBJ2-3, with TRBD2 identical over 8 bases. Looked up from germline, CDR1 is NSHNY and CDR2 is SYGAGN. The CDR3 has 15 residues. V shed 0 bases and J 1 base; nucleotides not matched to a gene: 1. CDR3: CASSDGGGRAETLYF. Incomplete CDR3 DNA: TGTGCCAGCAGTGATGGGGGGGGGCGTGCAGAAACGCTGTAT.

A remark on this clone: Gene names and germline match the mouse. The read stops 1 residue short of the end of the CDR3; the missing end is completed from the germline J gene. The chain has TRBV13-1 and TRBJ2-7; TRBD2 matches at 8 bases. The CDR3 is 14 residues long. Germline CDR1 reads NSHNY; CDR2 reads SYGAGN. Trimming at V came to 0 bases and at J to 3 bases, leaving 2 bases not matched to a gene. The CDR3 reads CASSDDWGSYEQYF. Partial CDR3 DNA: TGTGCCAGCAGTGATGACTGGGGGAGCTATGAACAGTAC.

This clone was seen a handful of times. The gene names given are mouse names. The read comes to an end 1 residue before the CDR3 does, leaving the germline J gene to fill in the end. The chain joins TRBV5 to TRBJ2-1; 9 positions agree with TRBD2. From germline, CDR1 is LGHNA and CDR2 YNLKQL (reference sequence). The CDR3 runs to 14 residues. Germline trimming cut 1 base from V and 6 bases from J; bases unmatched to any gene: 1. Here the CDR3 reads CASSQGTGVAEQFF. The part of the CDR3 DNA that was read is TGTGCCAGCAGCCAAGGGACTGGGGTTGCTGAGCAGTTC.

In regard to this clone: Germline and genes: mouse. The CDR3 is CASSFRAEQFF. The CDR3 bases that were read are TGTGCCAGCAGCTTTAGGGCTGAGCAGTTC. This rearrangement joins TRBV4 to TRBJ2-1; unclear D gene. Sequencing ends 1 residue short of the CDR3 end; the germline J gene provides the rest. This CDR3 spans 11 amino acids. Between the trimmed V and J ends, which lost 4 bases and 7 bases, there was a span of 5 bases. Per germline, CDR1 LGHDT and CDR2 YNNKQL (reference sequence).

Notes on this clone: Any gene name here is a mouse gene name. The read halts 1 residue ahead of the CDR3 end, with the missing end drawn from the germline J gene. The chain carries TRBV5 and TRBJ2-3; TRBD1 matches at 7 bases. Germline V lookup: CDR1 LGHNA, CDR2 YNLKQL (reference sequence). The CDR3 contains 14 residues. V dropped 0 bases and J dropped 3; count of bases not matched to a gene: 0. The sequenced part of the CDR3 DNA is TGTGCCAGCAGCCAAGAGGGACAGGCAGAAACGCTGTAT. Its translation is CASSQEGQAETLY. The complete CDR3 sequence is CASSQEGQAETLYF.

On this clone: The gene names given are mouse names. Coverage ceases 1 residue before the CDR3 finishes, and the germline J gene fills in the end. The J gene is TRBJ1-3, the V gene TRBV19, with D unclear. CDR3 length equals 14 residues. Germline V gene lookup returns CDR1 FNHDT and CDR2 SITEND (reference sequence). V gave up 0 bases and J gave up 0 bases, with 4 bases separating them. The sequenced CDR3 bases are TGTGCCAGCAGTATAGGGATTTCTGGAAATACGCTCTAT. Translation gives CASSIGISGNTLY. Given in full, the CDR3 is CASSIGISGNTLYF.

A note on this clone: Genes here carry mouse names. The read falls 1 residue short of the CDR3 end, and the missing part is taken from the germline J gene. V usage is TRBV19 and J usage is TRBJ2-5; 10 positions match TRBD2. Per germline, CDR1 FNHDT and CDR2 SITEND (reference sequence). The CDR3 is made up of 15 amino acids. Unmatched junction bases numbered 6, after V lost 4 bases and J lost 4 bases. The part of the CDR3 DNA that was read is TGTGCCAGCAGTCCCTTCTGGGGGGGCAAAGACACCCAGTAC. Its protein product is CASSPFWGGKDTQY. The CDR3, in full, reads CASSPFWGGKDTQYF.

Concerning this clone itself: Gene names refer to mouse genes. The CDR3 goes on 1 residue after the read ends, and that part is filled in from the germline J gene. The rearrangement joins TRBV13-2 to TRBJ2-7, with 9 bases aligning to TRBD2. The ends lost 1 base at V and 6 bases at J; junction bases unmatched: 8. Looked up from germline, CDR1 is NNHNN and CDR2 is SYGAGS (reference sequence). The CDR3 length is 15 residues. The covered CDR3 bases are TGTGCCAGCGGTGATTGGGCTGGGGGGGTTTTTGAACAGTAC. Its protein product is CASGDWAGGVFEQY. The full CDR3 protein is CASGDWAGGVFEQYF.

Points on this clone: Gene names refer to mouse genes. The read gets to within 1 residue of the CDR3 end, and the germline J gene fills in the rest. The chain carries TRBV13-2 and TRBJ1-1; a weak D match, TRBD1 (5 bases). Trimming took off 0 bases at V and 0 bases at J, with 9 bases between the two ends. Germline V gives CDR1 NNHNN, CDR2 SYGAGS (reference sequence). The CDR3 spans 15 residues. Here the CDR3 reads CASGDARTSNTEVFF. The sequenced CDR3 bases are TGTGCCAGCGGTGATGCCCGGACATCAAACACAGAAGTCTTC.

Points on this clone: Mouse germline and gene names are used. Coverage ceases 1 residue before the CDR3 finishes, and the germline J gene fills in the end. This chain links TRBV29 with TRBJ1-4; 9 bases match TRBD1. CDR3 length equals 14 residues. Losses at the gene ends were 6 bases for V and 7 bases for J; bases not matched to a gene: 6. CDR1 MSHET and CDR2 SYDVDS come from the germline V gene. The covered CDR3 bases are TGTGCTAGCAGAAGGACAGGGGTGGCCGAAAGATTATTT. This codes for CASRRTGVAERLF. The full CDR3 sequence reads CASRRTGVAERLFF.

A note on this clone: The genes are named according to mouse. The sequenced fragment ends 1 residue before the CDR3 boundary, so the rest is inferred from the germline J gene. The V gene is TRBV14, the J gene TRBJ2-1; the D gene is possibly TRBD1 (5 bases). The germline V and J ends were trimmed by 5 bases and 7 bases, with 10 bases remaining between them. This CDR3 has 12 amino acids. CDR1 and CDR2 (germline): SGHDT, FRDEAV. The CDR3 spells CASSLRTAEQFF. The CDR3 DNA, read in part, is TGTGCCAGCAGCCTCAGGACAGCTGAGCAGTTC.

As to this clone: Genes and germline come from the mouse. With the read ending 1 residue before the CDR3 end, the germline J gene is used to fill in that end. The chain couples TRBV4 to TRBJ2-5; 7 bases fit TRBD1. The CDR3 length is 13 residues. Germline CDR1 LGHDT, CDR2 YNNKQL (reference sequence). The J segment lost 3 bases and the V segment lost 4 bases, leaving 1 base of the junction unmatched. This CDR3 reads CASSWDSQDTQYF. The sequenced CDR3 bases are TGTGCCAGCAGCTGGGACAGTCAAGACACCCAGTAC.

Worth noting for this clone: Gene names refer to mouse genes. The observed sequence ends 1 residue before the CDR3 terminus, with the missing tail filled in from the germline J gene. V usage is TRBV2 and J usage is TRBJ2-5; D unclear. Trimming left V 0 bases short and J 2 bases short, with 6 bases between. From germline, CDR1 is LGHNA and CDR2 YSYQKL. The CDR3 is made up of 14 amino acids. Incomplete CDR3 DNA: TGTGCCAGCAGCCAAGATTTGGGCCAAGACACCCAGTAC. It translates to CASSQDLGQDTQY. The full-length CDR3 reads as CASSQDLGQDTQYF.

In the case of this clone: The listed genes are named as in mouse. The DNA ends 1 residue before the CDR3 does, and the rest of the CDR3 is filled in from the germline J gene. The genes are TRBV13-2 and TRBJ2-5; tentatively, D is TRBD2 (7 bases). This CDR3 region has 14 residues. V was shortened by 0 bases and J by 6 bases, with 11 bases between the two germline ends. Germline V gives CDR1 NNHNN, CDR2 SYGAGS (reference sequence). CDR3 amino acids: CASGDAAGGDTQYF. The part of the CDR3 DNA that was read is TGTGCCAGCGGTGATGCTGCGGGGGGCGACACCCAGTAC.

About this clone itself: These gene names are mouse names. The CDR3 extends 1 residue past the end of the read, so its final part is completed from the germline J gene. The rearrangement joins TRBV31 to TRBJ1-1, with a tentative D call TRBD1 (6 bases). Germline CDR1 is GKSSPN and CDR2 is SITVG. The V end was cut by 1 base, the J end by 2 bases, with 11 bases between. CDR3 length: 14 residues. CDR3 sequence: CAWSRGRGNTEVFF. CDR3 DNA, as far as it was read: TGTGCCTGGAGTCGGGGGCGCGGCAACACAGAAGTCTTC.

A single count supports this clone. The germline and genes are mouse ones. Read coverage stops 1 residue before the CDR3 terminus; the germline J gene supplies the remainder. The rearrangement uses TRBV5 and TRBJ1-5, with TRBD1 matching over 7 bases. Germline CDR1 and CDR2: LGHNA and YNLKQL (reference sequence). After removal of 0 bases from V and 8 bases from J, the junction contained 4 bases not matched to a gene. The CDR3 sequence is 14 residues long. CDR3 loop: CASSQDYRGEAPLF. CDR3 DNA, as far as it was read: TGTGCCAGCAGCCAAGATTACAGGGGAGAGGCTCCGCTT.

A note on this clone: All gene names here are mouse names. Sequencing ends 1 residue short of the CDR3 end; the germline J gene provides the rest. The chain links TRBV4 to TRBJ2-4; no clear D. This CDR3 comprises 15 residues. Germline loops: CDR1 LGHDT, CDR2 YNNKQL (reference sequence). Trimming took off 3 bases at V and 0 bases at J, with 10 bases between the two ends. Incomplete CDR3 DNA: TGTGCCAGCAGCTACTCCCCCGGGAGTCAAAACACCTTGTAC. The encoded protein is CASSYSPGSQNTLY. In full, the CDR3 reads CASSYSPGSQNTLYF.

A note on this clone: Here the gene names and germline are mouse. The read comes to an end 1 residue before the CDR3 does, leaving the germline J gene to fill in the end. The rearrangement links TRBV31 to TRBJ2-1; 12 bases match TRBD2. Trimming removed 1 base from V and 1 base from J; junction bases left unmatched: 2. Germline V gene data show CDR1 as GKSSPN and CDR2 as SITVG. The CDR3 totals 16 residues. The CDR3 is CAWSQDWGGNYAEQFF. The CDR3 DNA, read in part, is TGTGCCTGGAGTCAGGACTGGGGGGGGAACTATGCTGAGCAGTTC. Full variable domain (missing parts from reference TRBV31 and TRBJ2-1): AQTIHQWPVAEIKAVGSPLSLGCTIKGKSSPNLYWYWQATGGTLQQLFYSITVGQVESVVQLNLSASRPKDDQFILSTEKLLLSHSGFYLCAWSQDWGGNYAEQFFGPGTRLTVL.

This clone occurred a few times. Genes and germline are mouse. The read ends 1 residue before the CDR3 terminus; that terminus is restored from the germline J gene. The V call is TRBV2, the J call TRBJ2-3, with no clear D. V was trimmed by 4 bases and J by 0 bases, leaving 5 bases between them. This CDR3 has 13 residues. Germline V gene lookup returns CDR1 LGHNA and CDR2 YSYQKL. The chain's CDR3 is CASSPDSAETLYF. Incomplete CDR3 DNA: TGTGCCAGCAGCCCGGACAGTGCAGAAACGCTGTAT.

Note on this clone: Each gene name is a mouse one. The CDR3 extends 1 residue past the end of the read, so its final part is completed from the germline J gene. This chain links TRBV13-3 with TRBJ2-7, with D possibly being TRBD2 (5 bases). The CDR3 has 12 amino acids. Germline lookup yields CDR1 NNHDY and CDR2 SYVADS. V lost 2 bases and J lost 7, with 10 bases in between. The part of the CDR3 DNA that was read is TGTGCCAGCAGTGAAATGGGGTGGGAACAGTAC. Its protein is CASSEMGWEQY. The full CDR3 protein reads CASSEMGWEQYF.

The sample holds one count of this clone. Mouse gene names apply. The CDR3 spells CASSQALGGAEQFF. The DNA read from the CDR3 is TGTGCCAGCAGCCAAGCTCTGGGGGGTGCTGAGCAGTTC. J is TRBJ2-1 and V is TRBV2; the match to TRBD2 covers 8 bases. The read falls 1 residue short of the CDR3 end, and the missing part is taken from the germline J gene. V lost 1 base, J lost 6 bases, and 2 bases stayed unmatched. CDR3 length: 14 residues. CDR1 is LGHNA and CDR2 is YSYQKL in the germline V gene.

This clone has only a few counts. Gene names follow the mouse nomenclature. The read ends 1 residue shy of where the CDR3 ends; the end is completed using the germline J gene. This chain links TRBV4 with TRBJ1-3; D might be TRBD1 (5 bases). This CDR3 region has 13 residues. From germline, CDR1 is LGHDT and CDR2 YNNKQL (reference sequence). The V end was cut by 7 bases, the J end by 0 bases, with 7 bases between. CDR3 amino acids: CASNRNSGNTLYF. The CDR3 DNA, read in part, is TGTGCCAGCAACAGGAATTCTGGAAATACGCTCTAT.

With regard to this clone: The genes and germline here are from mouse. The read terminates 1 residue before the CDR3 end, so the remaining end is supplied by the germline J gene. J is TRBJ2-1 and V is TRBV19; 8 nucleotides align to TRBD2. V lost 5 bases, J lost 4 bases, and 5 bases stayed unmatched. The CDR3 consists of 14 residues. Per the germline V gene, CDR1 is FNHDT and CDR2 is SITEND (reference sequence). The CDR3 loop reads CASSRDWPYAEQFF. CDR3 bases read: TGTGCCAGCAGCAGGGACTGGCCTTATGCTGAGCAGTTC.

As concerns this clone: The gene names given are mouse names. Partial CDR3 DNA: TGTGCCAGCAGTGAGGACTGGGGGGGGGATGCTGAGCAGTTC. Translated, it gives CASSEDWGGDAEQF. The entire CDR3 is CASSEDWGGDAEQFF. The V and J genes are TRBV13-1 and TRBJ2-1, with 12 bases that match TRBD2. The CDR3 end is not reached by the read, which stops 1 residue before it; the germline J gene fills it in. The CDR3 is made up of 15 amino acids. Germline values: CDR1 NSHNY, CDR2 SYGAGN. V was clipped by 2 bases and J by 5 bases; unmatched bases: 2.

On this clone itself: Mouse germline and gene names are used. The read finishes 1 residue shy of the CDR3 end, and the germline J gene is used to complete it. This chain uses TRBV5 with TRBJ2-5; tentatively, D is TRBD1 (5 bases). Trimming took 0 bases from V and 2 from J, leaving 9 bases between them. This CDR3 has 15 amino acids. Germline V CDR1 and CDR2: LGHNA, YNLKQL (reference sequence). CDR3: CASSQDAGIQDTQYF. CDR3 DNA (partial): TGTGCCAGCAGCCAAGATGCAGGGATCCAAGACACCCAGTAC.

Turning to this clone: Gene and germline names: mouse. The observed sequence ends 1 residue before the CDR3 terminus, with the missing tail filled in from the germline J gene. The chain couples TRBV13-1 to TRBJ2-7; 10 bases map to TRBD2. The CDR3 totals 15 residues. Germline CDR1 reads NSHNY; CDR2 reads SYGAGN. The J segment lost 4 bases and the V segment lost 0 bases, leaving 4 bases of the junction unmatched. The part of the CDR3 DNA that was read is TGTGCCAGCAGTGATGGGGAGACTGGGGGGTATGAACAGTAC. It specifies CASSDGETGGYEQY. The CDR3 in full is CASSDGETGGYEQYF.

Note on this clone: Gene names and germline match the mouse. The CDR3 end lies 1 residue beyond the end of the read and is filled in from the germline J gene. The rearrangement links TRBV5 to TRBJ2-1, with 13 positions matching TRBD2. The CDR3 has 16 residues. CDR1 is LGHNA and CDR2 is YNLKQL in the germline V gene (reference sequence). Losses at the gene ends were 4 bases for V and 3 bases for J; bases not matched to a gene: 3. CDR3 sequence: CASSPRDWGGYAEQFF. CDR3 DNA, as far as it was read: TGTGCCAGCAGCCCCCGGGACTGGGGGGGCTATGCTGAGCAGTTC.

A word on this clone: Gene names are mouse gene names. The sequence runs out 1 residue before the end of the CDR3; the remainder is reconstructed from the germline J gene. The genes are TRBV2 and TRBJ2-7, with a possible D match to TRBD2 (6 bases). This CDR3 region has 15 residues. With 0 bases removed from V and 0 bases from J, the gap between germline ends came to 9 bases. CDR1 is LGHNA and CDR2 is YSYQKL in the germline V gene. The CDR3 loop is CASSQDWGHSYEQYF. The sequenced CDR3 bases are TGTGCCAGCAGCCAAGACTGGGGCCACTCCTATGAACAGTAC.